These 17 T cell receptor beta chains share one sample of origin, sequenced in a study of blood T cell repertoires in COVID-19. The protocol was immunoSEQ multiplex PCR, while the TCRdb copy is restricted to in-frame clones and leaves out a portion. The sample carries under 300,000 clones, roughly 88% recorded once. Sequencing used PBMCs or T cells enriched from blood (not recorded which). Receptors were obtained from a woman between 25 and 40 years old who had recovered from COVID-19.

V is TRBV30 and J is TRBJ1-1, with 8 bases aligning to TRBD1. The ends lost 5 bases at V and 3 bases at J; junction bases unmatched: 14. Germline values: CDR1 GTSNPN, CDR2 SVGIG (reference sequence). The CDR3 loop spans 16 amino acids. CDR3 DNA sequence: TGTGCCTGGGGCCGGACAGGGCCTGGAAAATACACTGAAGCTTTCTTT. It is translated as CAWGRTGPGKYTEAFF.

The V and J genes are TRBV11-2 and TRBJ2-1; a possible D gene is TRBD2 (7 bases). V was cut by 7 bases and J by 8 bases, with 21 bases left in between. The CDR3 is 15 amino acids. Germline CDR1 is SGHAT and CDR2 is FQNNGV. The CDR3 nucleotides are TGTGCCAGCACTAGGGGGGGTCGGGTATGGGATGAGCAGTTCTTC. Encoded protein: CASTRGGRVWDEQFF. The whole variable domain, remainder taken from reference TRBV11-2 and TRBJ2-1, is EAGVAQSPRYKIIEKRQSVAFWCNPISGHATLYWYQQILGQGPKLLIQFQNNGVVDDSQLPKDRFSAERLKGVDSTLKIQPAKLEDSAVYLCASTRGGRVWDEQFFGPGTRLTVL.

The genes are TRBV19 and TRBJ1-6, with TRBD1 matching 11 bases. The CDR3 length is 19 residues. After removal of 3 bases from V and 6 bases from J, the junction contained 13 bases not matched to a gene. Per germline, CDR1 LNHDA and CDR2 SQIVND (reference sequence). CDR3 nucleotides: TGTGCCAGTAGTATGTTGGACAGGGGGCCTCTTTTGAGTAATTCACCCCTCCACTTT. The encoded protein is CASSMLDRGPLLSNSPLHF.

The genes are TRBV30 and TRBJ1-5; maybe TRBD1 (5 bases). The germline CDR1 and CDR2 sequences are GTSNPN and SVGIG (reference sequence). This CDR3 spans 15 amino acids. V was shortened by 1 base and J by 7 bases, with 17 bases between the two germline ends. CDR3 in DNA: TGTGCCTGGAGTGCCGGGACTGGCTTTGGGCAGCCCCAGCATTTT. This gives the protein CAWSAGTGFGQPQHF.

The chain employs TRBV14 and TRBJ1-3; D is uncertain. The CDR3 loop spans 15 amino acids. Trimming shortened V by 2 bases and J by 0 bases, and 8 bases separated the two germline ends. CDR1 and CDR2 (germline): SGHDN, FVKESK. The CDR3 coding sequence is TGTGCCAGCAGCCAAACAAGATACTCTGGAAACACCATATATTTT. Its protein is CASSQTRYSGNTIYF.

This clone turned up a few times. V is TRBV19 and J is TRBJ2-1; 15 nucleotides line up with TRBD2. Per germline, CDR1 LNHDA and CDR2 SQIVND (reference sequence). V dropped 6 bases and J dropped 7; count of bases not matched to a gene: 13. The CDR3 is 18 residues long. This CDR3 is CASSLWRTSGRAGNEQFF. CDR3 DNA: TGTGCCAGTAGCCTTTGGCGGACTAGCGGGAGGGCCGGGAATGAGCAGTTCTTC.

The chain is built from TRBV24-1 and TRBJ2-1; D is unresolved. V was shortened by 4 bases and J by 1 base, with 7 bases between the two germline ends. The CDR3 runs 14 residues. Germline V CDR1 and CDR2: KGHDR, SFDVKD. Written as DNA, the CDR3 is TGTGCCACCAGTGAGGCATCATCCTACAATGAGCAGTTCTTC. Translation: CATSEASSYNEQFF.

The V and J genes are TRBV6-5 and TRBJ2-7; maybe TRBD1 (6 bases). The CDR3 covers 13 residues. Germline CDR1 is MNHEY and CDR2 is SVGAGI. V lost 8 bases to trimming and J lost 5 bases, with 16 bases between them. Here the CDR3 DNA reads TGTGCCAGCCACAGGGCAGGCACAGACGAGCAGTACTTC. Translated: CASHRAGTDEQYF.

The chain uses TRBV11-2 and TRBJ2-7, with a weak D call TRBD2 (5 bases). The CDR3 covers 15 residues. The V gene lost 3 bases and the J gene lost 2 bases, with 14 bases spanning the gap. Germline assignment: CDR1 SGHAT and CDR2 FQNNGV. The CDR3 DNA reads TGTGCCAGCAGCTTCCGAGGGAGTAGGGCCTACGAGCAGTACTTC. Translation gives CASSFRGSRAYEQYF.

For the CDR3, the DNA is TGTGCCACCAGCAGAGATCCGGGGGTTGGAAACACCATATATTTT. Its protein product is CATSRDPGVGNTIYF. This chain links TRBV15 with TRBJ1-3, with D perhaps matching TRBD1 (5 bases). The V gene lost 0 bases and the J gene lost 3 bases, with 9 bases spanning the gap. Germline V CDR1 and CDR2: LNHNV, YYDKDF (reference sequence). The CDR3 runs to 15 residues.

DNA of the CDR3: TGTGCCAGCAGTCACTTTGGGATGGGGACAGGGAGCTCCTACGAGCAGTACTTC. Amino acid sequence: CASSHFGMGTGSSYEQYF. The chain combines TRBV28 with TRBJ2-7; 9 nucleotides agree with TRBD1. Germline V CDR1 and CDR2: MDHEN, SYDVKM. The CDR3 has 18 amino acids. Germline trimming cut 5 bases from V and 0 bases from J; bases unmatched to any gene: 14.

CDR3 DNA: TGTGCCAGTACCCCCGGCGGAGCCCTGAATCAGCCCCAGCATTTT. It codes for CASTPGGALNQPQHF. The V call is TRBV19, the J call TRBJ1-5; D gene ambiguous. This CDR3 region has 15 residues. CDR1 is LNHDA, CDR2 SQIVND, per germline (reference sequence). Trimming removed 7 bases from V and 4 bases from J, with 17 bases in between.

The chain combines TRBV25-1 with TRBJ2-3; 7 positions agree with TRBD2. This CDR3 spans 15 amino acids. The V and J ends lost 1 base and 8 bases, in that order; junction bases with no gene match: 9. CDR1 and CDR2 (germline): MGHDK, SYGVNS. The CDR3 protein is CASSESRELLTTQYF. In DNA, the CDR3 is TGTGCCAGCAGTGAATCGCGGGAGCTCCTCACTACGCAGTATTTT.

The CDR3 DNA is TGCGCCAGCACCCTGATGGGGGCCAGACAGCAAGAGACCCAGTACTTC. Translating gives CASTLMGARQQETQYF. The chain carries TRBV5-1 and TRBJ2-5, with D tentatively TRBD1 (6 bases). Germline V gene lookup returns CDR1 SGHRS and CDR2 YFSETQ. The CDR3 extends over 16 amino acids. Trimming stripped 6 bases from V and 2 bases from J, with 20 bases between.

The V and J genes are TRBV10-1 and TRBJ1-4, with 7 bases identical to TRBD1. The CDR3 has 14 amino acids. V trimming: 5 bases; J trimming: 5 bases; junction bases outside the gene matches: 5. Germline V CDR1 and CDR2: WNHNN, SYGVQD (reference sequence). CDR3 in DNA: TGCGCCAGCAGTCACAGGGGAAGAAATGAAAAACTGTTTTTT. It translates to CASSHRGRNEKLFF.

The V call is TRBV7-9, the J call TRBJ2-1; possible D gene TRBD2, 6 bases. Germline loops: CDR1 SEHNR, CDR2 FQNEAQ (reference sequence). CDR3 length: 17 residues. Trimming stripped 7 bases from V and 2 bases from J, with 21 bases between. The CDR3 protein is CASIQLGLAEPYNEQFF. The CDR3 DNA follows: TGTGCCAGCATCCAGCTTGGATTAGCGGAACCCTACAATGAGCAGTTCTTC.

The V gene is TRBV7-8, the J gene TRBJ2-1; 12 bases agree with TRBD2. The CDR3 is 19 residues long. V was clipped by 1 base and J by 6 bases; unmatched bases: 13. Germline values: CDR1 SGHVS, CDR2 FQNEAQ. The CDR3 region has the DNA TGTGCCAGCAGCTTAGAGGCTAGCGGGAGGGCCGTTTTATTCAATGAGCAGTTCTTC. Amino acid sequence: CASSLEASGRAVLFNEQFF.